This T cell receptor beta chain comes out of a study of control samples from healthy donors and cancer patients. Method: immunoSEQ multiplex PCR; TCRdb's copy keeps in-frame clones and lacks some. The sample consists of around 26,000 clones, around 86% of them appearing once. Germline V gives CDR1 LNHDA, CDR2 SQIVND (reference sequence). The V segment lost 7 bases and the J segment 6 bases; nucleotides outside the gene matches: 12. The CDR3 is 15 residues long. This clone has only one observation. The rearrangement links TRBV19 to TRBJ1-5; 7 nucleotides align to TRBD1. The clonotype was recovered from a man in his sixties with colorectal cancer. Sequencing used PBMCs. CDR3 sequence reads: CASTPGGKGGQPQHF. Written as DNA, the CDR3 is TGTGCCAGTACCCCAGGGGGAAAGGGCGGTCAGCCCCAGCATTTT.